This T cell receptor (beta chain) was captured by sequencing in a study of CD8 T cells in ankylosing spondylitis. The TCR beta libraries were generated through quantitative 5'-RACE incorporating molecular barcodes. TCRdb reanalysed the 5' RACE reads using MiXCR and keeps one entry per CDR3 protein. Among 200,000 to 250,000 distinct CDR3 sequences listed, about 18% were seen once. This CDR3 is 13 amino acids long. The V gene end was trimmed by 7 bases and the J gene end by 0 bases; junction bases not matched to a gene: 2. General observations from the study: Peripheral blood held disease-linked clones only at relatively low frequency, and these were CD8+. Certain motif variants had earlier appeared in reactive arthritis synovial fluid and blood. Fewer than 10 highly homologous variants formed a TCR beta motif that appeared characteristic of ankylosing spondylitis blood. The authors reported significant enrichment of disease-linked clones in matched ankylosing spondylitis synovial fluid.

As regards this clonotype: The antigen remains undetermined.

The sequence came from a male donor with ankylosing spondylitis. The sample taken for sequencing was blood, either unsorted or a sorted T cell fraction (not recorded which). The chain couples TRBV12-3 or TRBV12-4 to TRBJ1-1, with TRBD1 matching over 7 bases. In nucleotides, the CDR3 is TGTGCCAGCACCCAGGGGGTGAACACTGAAGCTTTCTTT. Translating it yields CASTQGVNTEAFF.